The present TCR beta chain was sequenced within a study of sequential checkpoint blockade in melanoma. As for treatment: randomized to nivolumab then ipilimumab (arm A) or the reverse (arm B). PBMC sorting kept live CD3+CD8+ cells without CD19 or CD56. This CDR3 region has 14 residues. V was trimmed by 7 bases and J by 2 bases, leaving 12 bases between them. Germline CDR1 and CDR2: SGHRS and YFSETQ. TCRdb's copy holds only in-frame clones and misses some; the assay was immunoSEQ multiplex PCR. Of more than 25,000 clones in the sample, around nine tenths were seen once. The J gene is TRBJ2-2, the V gene TRBV5-1; D possibly corresponds to TRBD2 (6 bases). This TCR came from a human donor with melanoma. The sequences come from CD8+ T cells sorted from blood (inferred from file names), collected from a patient given nivolumab and ipilimumab in sequence. This CDR3 reads CASEPGTNTGELFF. The CDR3 DNA is TGCGCCAGCGAACCGGGGACTAACACCGGGGAGCTGTTTTTT.